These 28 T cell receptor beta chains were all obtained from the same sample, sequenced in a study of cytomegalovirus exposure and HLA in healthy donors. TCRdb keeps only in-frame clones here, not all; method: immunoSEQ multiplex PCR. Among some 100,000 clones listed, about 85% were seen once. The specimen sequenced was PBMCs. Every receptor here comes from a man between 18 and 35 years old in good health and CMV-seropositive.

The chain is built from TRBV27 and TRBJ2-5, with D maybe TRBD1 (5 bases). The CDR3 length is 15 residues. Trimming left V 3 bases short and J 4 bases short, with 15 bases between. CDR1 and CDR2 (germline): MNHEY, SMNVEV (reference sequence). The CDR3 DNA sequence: TGTGCCAGCAGTTTGGGCCAGGGTTTTGGAGAGACCCAGTACTTC. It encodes CASSLGQGFGETQYF.

The CDR3 coding sequence is TGCGCCAGCAGCTTCGGGCAGGGTGAAGCTTTCTTT. Protein: CASSFGQGEAFF. The chain is built from TRBV5-1 and TRBJ1-1; D is perhaps TRBD1 (5 bases). Trimming left V 2 bases short and J 7 bases short, with 9 bases between. Germline V CDR1 and CDR2: SGHRS, YFSETQ. The CDR3 is 12 amino acids.

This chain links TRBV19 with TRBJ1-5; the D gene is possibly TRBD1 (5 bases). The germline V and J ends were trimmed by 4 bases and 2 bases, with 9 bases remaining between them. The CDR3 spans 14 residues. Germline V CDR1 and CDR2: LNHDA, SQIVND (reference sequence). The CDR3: CASSRGGGNQPQHF. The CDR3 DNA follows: TGTGCCAGTAGTAGGGGGGGAGGCAATCAGCCCCAGCATTTT.

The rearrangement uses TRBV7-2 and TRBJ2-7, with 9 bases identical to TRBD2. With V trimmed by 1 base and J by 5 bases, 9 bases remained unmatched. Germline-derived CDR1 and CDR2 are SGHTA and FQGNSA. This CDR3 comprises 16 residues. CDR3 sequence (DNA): TGTGCCAGCAGCTTAGGAGGGACTAGCTTAACCCACGAGCAGTACTTC. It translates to CASSLGGTSLTHEQYF.

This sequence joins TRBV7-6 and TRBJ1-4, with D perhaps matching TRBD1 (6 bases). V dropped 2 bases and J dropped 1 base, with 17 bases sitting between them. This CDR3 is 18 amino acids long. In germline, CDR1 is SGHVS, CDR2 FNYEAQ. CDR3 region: CASSLLGHTPGTNEKLFF. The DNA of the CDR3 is TGTGCCAGCAGCTTACTGGGACACACGCCGGGAACTAATGAAAAACTGTTTTTT.

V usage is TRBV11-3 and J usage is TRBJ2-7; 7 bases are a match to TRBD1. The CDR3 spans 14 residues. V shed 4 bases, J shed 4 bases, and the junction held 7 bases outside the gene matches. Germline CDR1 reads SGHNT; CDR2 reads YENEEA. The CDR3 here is CASSYTGDGYEQYF. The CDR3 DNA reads TGTGCCAGCAGCTACACAGGGGATGGGTACGAGCAGTACTTC.

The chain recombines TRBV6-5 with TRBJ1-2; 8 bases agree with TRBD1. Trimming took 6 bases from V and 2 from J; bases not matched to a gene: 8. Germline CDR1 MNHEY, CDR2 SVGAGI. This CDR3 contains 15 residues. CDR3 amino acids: CASRTRTGQNYGYTF. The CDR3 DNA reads TGTGCCAGCAGAACCAGGACAGGGCAAAACTATGGCTACACCTTC.

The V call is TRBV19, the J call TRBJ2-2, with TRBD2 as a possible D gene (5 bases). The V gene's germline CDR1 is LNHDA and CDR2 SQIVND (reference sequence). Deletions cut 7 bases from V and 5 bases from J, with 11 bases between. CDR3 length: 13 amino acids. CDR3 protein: CASKLAWTGELFF. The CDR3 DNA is TGTGCCAGTAAGCTAGCTTGGACCGGGGAGCTGTTTTTT.

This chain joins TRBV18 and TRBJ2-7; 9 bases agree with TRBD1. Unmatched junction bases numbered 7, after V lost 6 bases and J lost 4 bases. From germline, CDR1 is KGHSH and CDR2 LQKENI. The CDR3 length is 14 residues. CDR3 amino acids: CASSPGTGNYEQYF. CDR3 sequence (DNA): TGTGCCAGCTCCCCCGGGACAGGGAATTACGAGCAGTACTTC.

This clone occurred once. Here the CDR3 reads CASSLGGGAPNTEAFF. CDR3 DNA: TGTGCCAGCAGCTTAGGGGGAGGGGCCCCGAACACTGAAGCTTTCTTT. The chain links TRBV7-2 to TRBJ1-1; tentative D call: TRBD1 (5 bases). V was cut by 1 base and J by 1 base, with 13 bases left in between. The CDR3 totals 16 residues. Germline assignment: CDR1 SGHTA and CDR2 FQGNSA.

CDR3: CATRRSRGNQPQHF. DNA for the CDR3: TGTGCCACCAGAAGAAGCAGGGGCAATCAGCCCCAGCATTTT. V and J are TRBV15 and TRBJ1-5, with D perhaps TRBD1 (5 bases). V was cut by 6 bases and J by 2 bases, with 11 bases left in between. The CDR3 runs to 14 residues. Germline CDR1 LNHNV, CDR2 YYDKDF (reference sequence). The complete variable domain, with remaining parts taken from reference TRBV15 and TRBJ1-5, reads DAMVIQNPRYQVTQFGKPVTLSCSQTLNHNVMYWYQQKSSQAPKLLFHYYDKDFNNEADTPDNFQSRRPNTSFCFLDIRSPGLGDTAMYLCATRRSRGNQPQHFGDGTRLSIL.

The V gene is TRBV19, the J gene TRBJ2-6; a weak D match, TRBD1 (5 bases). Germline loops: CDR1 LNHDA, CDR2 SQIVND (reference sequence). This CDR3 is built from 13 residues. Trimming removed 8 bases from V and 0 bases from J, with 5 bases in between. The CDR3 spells CASDSSGANVLTF. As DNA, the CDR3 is TGTGCCAGTGACAGCTCTGGGGCCAACGTCCTGACTTTC. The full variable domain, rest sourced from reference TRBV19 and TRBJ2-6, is DGGITQSPKYLFRKEGQNVTLSCEQNLNHDAMYWYRQDPGQGLRLIYYSQIVNDFQKGDIAEGYSVSREKKESFPLTVTSAQKNPTAFYLCASDSSGANVLTFGAGSRLTVL.

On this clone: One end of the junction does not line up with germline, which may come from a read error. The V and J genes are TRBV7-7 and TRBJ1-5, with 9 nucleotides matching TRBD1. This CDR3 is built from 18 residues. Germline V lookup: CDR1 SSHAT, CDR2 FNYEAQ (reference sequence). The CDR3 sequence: CASSLVLMDRGFRQPQHF. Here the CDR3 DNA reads TGTGCTAGCAGCTTAGTGCTCATGGACAGGGGATTTCGTCAGCCCCAGCATTTT.

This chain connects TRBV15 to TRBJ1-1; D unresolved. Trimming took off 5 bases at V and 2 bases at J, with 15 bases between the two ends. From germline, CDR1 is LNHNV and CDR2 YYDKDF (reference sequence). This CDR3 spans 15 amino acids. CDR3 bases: TGTGCCACCAGCGGGAGGGCAAGGGCCAACACTGAAGCTTTCTTT. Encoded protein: CATSGRARANTEAFF.

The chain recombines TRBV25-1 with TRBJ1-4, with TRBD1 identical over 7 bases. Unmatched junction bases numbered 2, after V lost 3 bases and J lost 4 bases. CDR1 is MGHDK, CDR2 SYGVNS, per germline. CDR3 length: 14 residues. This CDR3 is CASSDGTDNEKLFF. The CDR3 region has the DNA TGTGCCAGCAGTGACGGGACAGATAATGAAAAACTGTTTTTT.

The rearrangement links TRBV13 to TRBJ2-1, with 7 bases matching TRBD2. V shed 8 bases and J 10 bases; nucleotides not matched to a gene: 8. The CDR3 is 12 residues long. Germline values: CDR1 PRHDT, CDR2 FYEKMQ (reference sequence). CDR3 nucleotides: TGTGCCAGCGGCCGGGGGGTTTGGGAGCAGTTCTTC. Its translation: CASGRGVWEQFF. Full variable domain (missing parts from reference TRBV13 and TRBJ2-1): AAGVIQSPRHLIKEKRETATLKCYPIPRHDTVYWYQQGPGQDPQFLISFYEKMQSDKGSIPDRFSAQQFSDYHSELNMSSLELGDSALYFCASGRGVWEQFFGPGTRLTVL.

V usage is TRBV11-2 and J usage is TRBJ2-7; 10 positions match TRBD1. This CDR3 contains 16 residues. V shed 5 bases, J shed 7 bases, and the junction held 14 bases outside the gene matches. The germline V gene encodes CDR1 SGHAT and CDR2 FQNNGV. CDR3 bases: TGTGCCAGCAGCCATCTGGGACAGGGGAACCCTAGAGAGCAGTACTTC. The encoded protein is CASSHLGQGNPREQYF. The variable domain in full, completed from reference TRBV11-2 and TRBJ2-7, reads EAGVAQSPRYKIIEKRQSVAFWCNPISGHATLYWYQQILGQGPKLLIQFQNNGVVDDSQLPKDRFSAERLKGVDSTLKIQPAKLEDSAVYLCASSHLGQGNPREQYFGPGTRLTVT.

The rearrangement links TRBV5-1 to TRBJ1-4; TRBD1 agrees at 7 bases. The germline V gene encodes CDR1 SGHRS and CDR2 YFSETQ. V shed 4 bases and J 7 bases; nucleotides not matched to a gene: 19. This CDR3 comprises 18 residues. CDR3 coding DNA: TGCGCCAGCAGCCAAGTCTATAGGGGGCGGCAGGTTGGTGAAAAACTGTTTTTT. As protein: CASSQVYRGRQVGEKLFF.

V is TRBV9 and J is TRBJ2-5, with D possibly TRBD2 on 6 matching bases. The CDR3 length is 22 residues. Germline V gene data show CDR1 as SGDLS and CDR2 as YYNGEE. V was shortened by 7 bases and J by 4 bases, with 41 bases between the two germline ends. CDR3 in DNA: TGTGCCAGCCTCTTTAGGTTTTTAGTGTTTAGGTTTGTTTGGGGGGACCGAGAGACCCAGTACTTC. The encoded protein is CASLFRFLVFRFVWGDRETQYF.

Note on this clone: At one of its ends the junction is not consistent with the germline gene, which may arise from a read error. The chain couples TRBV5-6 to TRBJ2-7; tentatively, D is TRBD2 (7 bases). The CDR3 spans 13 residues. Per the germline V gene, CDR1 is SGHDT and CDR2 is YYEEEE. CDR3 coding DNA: TGTGCCAGCAGTTTGGGGGGGCGCCACGAGCAGTACTTC. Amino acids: CASSLGGRHEQYF.

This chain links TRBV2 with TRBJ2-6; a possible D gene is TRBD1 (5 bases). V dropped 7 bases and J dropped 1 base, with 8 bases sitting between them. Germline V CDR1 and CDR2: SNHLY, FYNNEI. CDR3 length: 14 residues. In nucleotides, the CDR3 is TGTGCCAGCACCAGGGATTCTGGGGCCAACGTCCTGACTTTC. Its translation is CASTRDSGANVLTF.

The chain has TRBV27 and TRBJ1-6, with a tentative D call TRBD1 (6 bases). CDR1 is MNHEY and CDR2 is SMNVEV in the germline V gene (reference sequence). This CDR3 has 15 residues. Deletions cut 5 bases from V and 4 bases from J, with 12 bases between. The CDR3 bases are TGTGCCAGCAGTCCTGGACAGATTTATAATTCACCCCTCCACTTT. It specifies CASSPGQIYNSPLHF.

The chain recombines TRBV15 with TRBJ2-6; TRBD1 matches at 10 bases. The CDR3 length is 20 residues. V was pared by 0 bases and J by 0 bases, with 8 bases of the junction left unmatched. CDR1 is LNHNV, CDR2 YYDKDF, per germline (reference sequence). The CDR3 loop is CATSREGGTGVSSGANVLTF. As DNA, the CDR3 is TGTGCCACCAGCAGAGAAGGAGGGACAGGGGTGAGCTCTGGGGCCAACGTCCTGACTTTC.

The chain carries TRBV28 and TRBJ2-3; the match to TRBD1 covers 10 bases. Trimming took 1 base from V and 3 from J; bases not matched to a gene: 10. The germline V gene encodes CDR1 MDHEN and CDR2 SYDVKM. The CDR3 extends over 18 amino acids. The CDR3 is CASSLLLGRDRGTDTQYF. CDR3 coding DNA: TGTGCCAGCAGTTTATTGCTCGGGCGGGACAGGGGAACAGATACGCAGTATTTT.

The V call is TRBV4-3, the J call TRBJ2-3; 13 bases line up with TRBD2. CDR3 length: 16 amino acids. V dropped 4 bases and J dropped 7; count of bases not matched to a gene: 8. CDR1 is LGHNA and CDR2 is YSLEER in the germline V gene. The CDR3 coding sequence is TGCGCCAGCAGCCTTGAGACTAGCGGGGGGCTTTATACGCAGTATTTT. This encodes CASSLETSGGLYTQYF.

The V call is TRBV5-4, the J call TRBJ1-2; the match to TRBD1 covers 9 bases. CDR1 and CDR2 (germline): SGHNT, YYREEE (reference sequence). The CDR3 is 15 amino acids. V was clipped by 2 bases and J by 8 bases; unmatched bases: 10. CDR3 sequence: CASSLPGQGQEGYTF. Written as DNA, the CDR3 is TGTGCCAGCAGCTTACCGGGACAGGGCCAAGAAGGCTACACCTTC.

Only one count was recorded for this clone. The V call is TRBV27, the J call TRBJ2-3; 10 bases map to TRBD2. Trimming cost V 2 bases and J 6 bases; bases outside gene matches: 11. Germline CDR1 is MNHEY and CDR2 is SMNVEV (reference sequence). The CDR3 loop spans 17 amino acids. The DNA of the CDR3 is TGTGCCAGCAGTTTAGAAAGACTAGCGGGCCAAGTTGATACGCAGTATTTT. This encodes CASSLERLAGQVDTQYF.

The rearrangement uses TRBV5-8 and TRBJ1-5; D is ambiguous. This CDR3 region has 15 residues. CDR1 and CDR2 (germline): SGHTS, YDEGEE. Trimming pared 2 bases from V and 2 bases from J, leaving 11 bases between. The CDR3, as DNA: TGTGCCAGCAGCTTCGAGACGGCGGGCAATCAGCCCCAGCATTTT. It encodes CASSFETAGNQPQHF.